This T cell receptor beta chain was observed in a study of blood T cell repertoires in COVID-19. The ends lost 7 bases at V and 1 base at J; junction bases unmatched: 4. Looked up from germline, CDR1 is LNHDA and CDR2 is SQIVND (reference sequence). The CDR3 spans 15 residues. Seattle participants joined during active infection and were tracked over time. The assay was immunoSEQ multiplex PCR, and TCRdb's table has in-frame clones only and misses some. The table shows over 250,000 clones, with 75% to 90% occurring only once. The sample taken for sequencing was peripheral blood. V is TRBV19 and J is TRBJ2-5, with 12 bases aligning to TRBD2. The clonotype comes from a woman between 65 and 79 years old with COVID-19, enrolled during active disease. DNA for the CDR3: TGTGCCAGTAAACTAGCGGGGGGTGGCCAAGAGACCCAGTACTTC. Protein sequence: CASKLAGGGQETQYF. Full variable domain (rest looked up from reference TRBV19 and TRBJ2-5): DGGITQSPKYLFRKEGQNVTLSCEQNLNHDAMYWYRQDPGQGLRLIYYSQIVNDFQKGDIAEGYSVSREKKESFPLTVTSAQKNPTAFYLCASKLAGGGQETQYFGPGTRLLVL.